This T cell receptor (beta chain) was retrieved from a study of cytomegalovirus exposure and HLA in healthy donors. The study's findings and limits: Within an earlier analysis, most TCR beta V segments proved productive either about 87% or about 30% of the time.

PCR primers comprised 60 Vbeta and 13 Jbeta primers. The table came from immunoSEQ multiplex PCR; TCRdb's copy has only in-frame clones and leaves some out. The data contain roughly 120,000 clones, more than 60% of them singletons. This clone was detected a few times. Its antigen is undetermined. Germline CDR1 reads SGHRS; CDR2 reads YFSETQ. The CDR3 is made up of 16 amino acids. With 4 bases removed from V and 4 bases from J, the gap between germline ends came to 17 bases. V usage is TRBV5-1 and J usage is TRBJ1-4; maybe TRBD1 (5 bases). This sequence originates from a woman aged 40 to 50 in good health and CMV-seropositive. Input material: PBMCs. CDR3 DNA: TGCGCCAGCAGCCCCACAGTAAGACAGTTTAATGAAAAACTGTTTTTT. This translates into CASSPTVRQFNEKLFF.